Given below is one T cell receptor (beta chain) in context. No antigen is known for it. Base qualities are not at hand, and no much larger clone is one base apart. The data were obtained in a study of T cell changes during pregnancy in multiple sclerosis (dated by TCRdb to about 2019). With respect to the entire study: Changes in the T cell repertoire over the course of pregnancy were examined in this study in women with multiple sclerosis.

Library preparation employed the immunoSEQ multiplex PCR assay. TCRdb's version of the immuneACCESS table is confined to in-frame rearrangements and falls short of the full clone set. An unresolved V gene accounts for under half of the shortfall where checked; the remainder is of unknown origin. The sample data list 20,000 to 25,000 clones, and about 93% of these were observed just once. The ten largest clones take up over 6% of the sample. The CDR3 measures 12 amino acids from cysteine to phenylalanine. Left in the record is the CDR3 DNA by itself, 36 bases read in frame from the first base. Via the germline V gene (reference sequence), CDR1 is MNHEY and CDR2 SMNVEV. The junction shows trimming of 4 bases on V and 11 bases on J, plus 12 bases between the germline ends.

Recombination linked TRBV27 to TRBJ1-5, with the D gene not confidently named. The source material was CD8+ T cells from peripheral blood mononuclear cells, sampled in the third trimester of pregnancy. This sequence was found in a female donor with multiple sclerosis, enrolled in a pregnancy study. The nucleotides read TGTGCCAGCAGTTCCCCGGGTCGGGCCCAGCATTTT. This sequence encodes CASSSPGRAQHF.